Below are 9 T cell receptor beta chains sequenced from a single sample in a study of OX40 agonist ivuxolimab in advanced cancers. The method was immunoSEQ multiplex PCR; TCRdb's version includes in-frame clones alone and lacks a portion of them. The sample includes around 70,000 clones, over 70% of them seen just once. Sequencing was performed on CD4+ or CD8+ T cells sorted from blood, taken in a trial of the OX40 agonist ivuxolimab. The receptors originated from an adult with an advanced solid tumor such as melanoma, head and neck, liver or kidney cancer.

The chain uses TRBV19 and TRBJ1-5; 12 bases match TRBD1. With V trimmed by 3 bases and J by 6 bases, 6 bases remained unmatched. The germline V gene has CDR1 LNHDA and CDR2 SQIVND (reference sequence). There are 16 residues in the CDR3. In nucleotides, the CDR3 is TGTGCCAGTAGTATCCGGGACAGGGGGCGCATTCAGCCCCAGCATTTT. It translates to CASSIRDRGRIQPQHF.

The gene calls are TRBV7-8 and TRBJ2-7; TRBD1 aligns across 7 bases. The V gene end was trimmed by 6 bases and the J gene end by 4 bases; junction bases not matched to a gene: 12. Germline-derived CDR1 and CDR2 are SGHVS and FQNEAQ. CDR3 length: 15 amino acids. CDR3 nucleotides: TGTGCCAGCAGTAACAGGGGACATAAGGGATACGAGCAGTACTTC. Translating gives CASSNRGHKGYEQYF.

This sequence joins TRBV11-3 and TRBJ1-2; weak D call: TRBD1 (6 bases). The germline V and J ends were trimmed by 5 bases and 3 bases, with 10 bases remaining between them. CDR1 is SGHNT and CDR2 is YENEEA in the germline V gene. The CDR3 extends over 13 amino acids. The DNA for the CDR3 is TGTGCCAGCAGCGGGGGCGGCGACTATGGCTACACCTTC. Translated: CASSGGGDYGYTF. Complete variable domain (other parts from reference TRBV11-3 and TRBJ1-2): EAGVVQSPRYKIIEKKQPVAFWCNPISGHNTLYWYLQNLGQGPELLIRYENEEAVDDSQLPKDRFSAERLKGVDSTLKIQPAELGDSAVYLCASSGGGDYGYTFGSGTRLTVV.

This rearrangement joins TRBV2 to TRBJ2-7; perhaps D is TRBD1 or TRBD2 (6 bases each). Trimming took off 5 bases at V and 3 bases at J, with 20 bases between the two ends. The germline V gene encodes CDR1 SNHLY and CDR2 FYNNEI. There are 16 residues in the CDR3. CDR3 sequence: CASSLSREGGYYEQYF. The CDR3 region has the DNA TGTGCCAGCAGTCTGAGTCGAGAGGGGGGATACTACGAGCAGTACTTC.

V and J are TRBV11-3 and TRBJ1-4; D is undetermined. Germline V gene lookup returns CDR1 SGHNT and CDR2 YENEEA. The CDR3 is 14 amino acids. V lost 4 bases to trimming and J lost 5 bases, with 11 bases between them. The CDR3 region has the DNA TGTGCCAGCAGCTCAGAGGCGGGGAATGAAAAACTGTTTTTT. Translating gives CASSSEAGNEKLFF.

This clone appeared a single time. This rearrangement joins TRBV4-1 to TRBJ2-2; 8 nucleotides match TRBD2. V was clipped by 5 bases and J by 3 bases; unmatched bases: 8. Germline V gene data show CDR1 as MGHRA and CDR2 as YSYEKL. The CDR3 contains 16 residues. The CDR3 reads CASSAPRSGDTGELFF. As DNA, the CDR3 is TGCGCCAGCAGCGCGCCACGTAGCGGGGACACCGGGGAGCTGTTTTTT.

This sequence joins TRBV28 and TRBJ1-2; no firm D call. V dropped 8 bases and J dropped 2 bases, with 9 bases sitting between them. This CDR3 contains 12 residues. The germline V gene encodes CDR1 MDHEN and CDR2 SYDVKM. CDR3 DNA: TGTGCCAGCCGTGGGAGGAACTATGGCTACACCTTC. This gives the protein CASRGRNYGYTF.

The V gene is TRBV19, the J gene TRBJ1-2, with a weak D call TRBD1 (5 bases). From germline, CDR1 is LNHDA and CDR2 SQIVND (reference sequence). The CDR3 extends over 13 amino acids. V was pared by 8 bases and J by 1 base, with 11 bases between. The CDR3 reads CASGDLHNYGYTF. In DNA form, the CDR3 reads TGTGCCAGTGGGGACCTCCATAACTATGGCTACACCTTC.

This clone came up once. This sequence joins TRBV6-6 and TRBJ2-7; D gene ambiguous. Looked up from germline, CDR1 is MNHNY and CDR2 is SVGAGI (reference sequence). With 5 bases removed from V and 4 bases from J, the gap between germline ends came to 9 bases. The length of the CDR3 is 12 residues. For the CDR3, the DNA is TGTGCCAGCAGTCCCGGGTTTTACGAGCAGTACTTC. This gives the protein CASSPGFYEQYF.